The 19 T cell receptor beta chains presented below share a single source sample, sequenced in a study of blood T cell repertoires in COVID-19. Assay used: immunoSEQ multiplex PCR; TCRdb lists only in-frame clones, some missing. The sample records about 480,000 clones, around 90% being singletons. Sequenced: PBMCs or T cells enriched from blood (not recorded which). All receptors derive from a young woman with acute COVID-19.

The rearrangement uses TRBV5-6 and TRBJ1-1; D is possibly TRBD1 (5 bases). Between the trimmed V and J ends, which lost 4 bases and 4 bases, there was a span of 17 bases. This CDR3 comprises 15 residues. CDR1 is SGHDT, CDR2 YYEEEE, per germline. In nucleotides, the CDR3 is TGTGCCAGCAGCCCGAAGCCGGGGGGGGGCACTGAAGCTTTCTTT. Its protein product is CASSPKPGGGTEAFF.

This rearrangement joins TRBV3-1 (or the pseudogene TRBV3-2) to TRBJ2-1; the match to TRBD2 covers 7 bases. The CDR3 contains 15 residues. J gave up 8 bases and V 3 bases, and 10 bases lay outside the gene matches. The germline CDR1 and CDR2 sequences are LGHDT and YNNKEL (reference sequence). The DNA for the CDR3 is TGTGCCAGCAGCCAGCCCCTGGCGGGAGTTTATGAGCAGTTCTTC. It is translated as CASSQPLAGVYEQFF.

This chain joins TRBV12-2 and TRBJ2-1; TRBD2 was called by the table and not checked on the DNA. TRBV12-2 is listed as a pseudogene. CDR3 length: 15 amino acids. In DNA form, the CDR3 reads TGTGCAAGTCGCTTAGAGGGTCCGGGATACAATGAGCAGTTCTTC. Protein sequence: CASRLEGPGYNEQFF.

V usage is TRBV19 and J usage is TRBJ2-5; 7 nucleotides agree with TRBD1. Germline V gene sequence: CDR1 LNHDA, CDR2 SQIVND (reference sequence). CDR3 length: 13 residues. The V and J ends lost 4 bases and 7 bases, in that order; junction bases with no gene match: 6. In DNA form, the CDR3 reads TGTGCCAGTAGTAAGACAGGGACGATGACCCAGTACTTC. Translation: CASSKTGTMTQYF.

This chain uses TRBV4-2 with TRBJ1-2; TRBD1 matches at 9 bases. Germline V gene data show CDR1 as LGHNA and CDR2 as YNFKEQ. This CDR3 is 16 amino acids long. V lost 0 bases and J lost 2; bases outside the gene matches: 4. The CDR3 sequence: CASSQEQTGGNYGYTF. The DNA of the CDR3 is TGTGCCAGCAGCCAAGAACAAACAGGGGGCAACTATGGCTACACCTTC.

The chain recombines TRBV27 with TRBJ1-6, with TRBD1 identical over 9 bases. The germline gives CDR1 MNHEY, CDR2 SMNVEV (reference sequence). This CDR3 region has 15 residues. The V and J ends lost 6 bases and 11 bases, in that order; junction bases with no gene match: 11. This chain's CDR3 is CASSPLDRGEAPLHF. Written as DNA, the CDR3 is TGTGCCAGCAGCCCTTTGGACAGGGGCGAGGCACCCCTCCACTTT.

This clone came up once. The chain employs TRBV5-1 and TRBJ2-5, with D hard to call. The V end was cut by 6 bases, the J end by 2 bases, with 5 bases between. Germline V gene data show CDR1 as SGHRS and CDR2 as YFSETQ. The CDR3 spans 11 residues. The CDR3 protein is CASKLQETQYF. The CDR3 DNA is TGCGCCAGCAAACTACAAGAGACCCAGTACTTC.

Notes on this clone: Other DNA variants within this sample encode the same CDR3. V is TRBV3-1 (or the pseudogene TRBV3-2) and J is TRBJ1-1; a possible D gene is TRBD1 (6 bases). Germline CDR1 is LGHDT and CDR2 is YNNKEL (reference sequence). V was trimmed by 4 bases and J by 2 bases, leaving 11 bases between them. The CDR3 has 14 residues. This CDR3 reads CASSPTGLNTEAFF. The CDR3, as DNA: TGTGCCAGCAGCCCAACAGGGTTAAACACTGAAGCTTTCTTT.

The rearrangement uses TRBV30 and TRBJ2-3; weak D call: TRBD1 (6 bases). The CDR3 spans 14 residues. Deletions cut 2 bases from V and 4 bases from J, with 13 bases between. From germline, CDR1 is GTSNPN and CDR2 SVGIG (reference sequence). The CDR3 nucleotides read TGTGCCTGGAGTAGGGGCAGGGGTGCAGATACGCAGTATTTT. It yields the protein CAWSRGRGADTQYF. The variable domain in full, completed from reference TRBV30 and TRBJ2-3, reads SQTIHQWPATLVQPVGSPLSLECTVEGTSNPNLYWYRQAAGRGLQLLFYSVGIGQISSEVPQNLSASRPQDRQFILSSKKLLLSDSGFYLCAWSRGRGADTQYFGPGTRLTVL.

V usage is TRBV15 and J usage is TRBJ2-2; 8 nucleotides match TRBD2. Trimming took 0 bases from V and 7 from J; bases not matched to a gene: 4. Germline CDR1 LNHNV, CDR2 YYDKDF (reference sequence). The CDR3 runs 15 residues. The chain's CDR3 is CATSRDREGGGELFF. The CDR3 DNA reads as TGTGCCACCAGCAGAGATCGGGAGGGTGGCGGGGAGCTGTTTTTT.

Of note for this clone: This sample includes further DNA sequences coding for the same CDR3. J is TRBJ2-7 and V is TRBV11-2; D possibly corresponds to TRBD1 (6 bases). The CDR3 is 13 amino acids. The V end lost 5 bases, the J end lost 3 bases, and 11 bases lay between the germline ends. The germline gives CDR1 SGHAT, CDR2 FQNNGV. CDR3: CASSLDRFYEQYF. Here the CDR3 DNA reads TGTGCCAGCAGCCTGGACAGATTCTACGAGCAGTACTTC.

There are a few counts of this clone. The J gene is TRBJ2-1, the V gene TRBV28; weak D call: TRBD2 (6 bases). V gave up 3 bases and J gave up 5 bases, with 14 bases separating them. The germline CDR1 and CDR2 sequences are MDHEN and SYDVKM. This CDR3 is built from 15 residues. The CDR3 DNA reads TGTGCCAGCAGTTTTGGCGGGACCTCTCACAATGAGCAGTTCTTC. Its protein is CASSFGGTSHNEQFF.

The V call is TRBV27, the J call TRBJ1-2; 11 bases line up with TRBD1. The CDR3 extends over 16 amino acids. The trim removed 5 bases at V and 4 bases at J, leaving 9 bases unmatched. Germline V lookup: CDR1 MNHEY, CDR2 SMNVEV (reference sequence). CDR3 region: CASSLTAGQGVYGYTF. Here the CDR3 DNA reads TGTGCCAGCAGTCTCACTGCGGGACAGGGGGTCTATGGCTACACCTTC.

The CDR3 sequence: CASSVGAGRDEQYF. CDR3 bases: TGTGCCAGCAGCGTAGGGGCCGGGAGGGACGAGCAGTACTTC. The J gene is TRBJ2-7, the V gene TRBV9; TRBD2 agrees at 8 bases. This CDR3 contains 14 residues. The germline gives CDR1 SGDLS, CDR2 YYNGEE. J lost 5 bases, V lost 0 bases, and 4 bases had no gene match.

The chain carries TRBV11-2 and TRBJ2-1; a possible D gene is TRBD2 (6 bases). This CDR3 contains 14 residues. The V end lost 7 bases, the J end lost 2 bases, and 12 bases lay between the germline ends. Per germline, CDR1 SGHAT and CDR2 FQNNGV. The CDR3 DNA reads TGTGCCAGCACGGGGGAGATCACCTACAATGAGCAGTTCTTC. As protein: CASTGEITYNEQFF. The variable domain in full, with the rest retrieved from reference TRBV11-2 and TRBJ2-1, is EAGVAQSPRYKIIEKRQSVAFWCNPISGHATLYWYQQILGQGPKLLIQFQNNGVVDDSQLPKDRFSAERLKGVDSTLKIQPAKLEDSAVYLCASTGEITYNEQFFGPGTRLTVL.

V gene TRBV27 combines with J gene TRBJ2-3; 9 bases match TRBD2. V shed 5 bases and J 1 base; nucleotides not matched to a gene: 7. The germline V gene encodes CDR1 MNHEY and CDR2 SMNVEV (reference sequence). The CDR3 has 16 residues. This CDR3 reads CASSPLAGEGTDTQYF. Here the CDR3 DNA reads TGTGCCAGCAGTCCGTTAGCGGGAGAGGGCACAGATACGCAGTATTTT.

Here the CDR3 DNA reads TGCGCCAGCAACTCCGTTTGGGGGGCCTACGAGCAGTACTTC. It specifies CASNSVWGAYEQYF. The gene calls are TRBV4-1 and TRBJ2-7, with D possibly matching TRBD2 (6 bases). The CDR3 has 14 residues. V was trimmed by 7 bases and J by 2 bases, leaving 15 bases between them. Germline assignment: CDR1 MGHRA and CDR2 YSYEKL.

The chain employs TRBV25-1 and TRBJ2-7; TRBD1 aligns across 10 bases. Germline V gives CDR1 MGHDK, CDR2 SYGVNS. The CDR3 contains 14 residues. V shed 6 bases and J 4 bases; nucleotides not matched to a gene: 6. The CDR3, as DNA: TGTGCCAGCAGCCGACAGGGGGCGACTTACGAGCAGTACTTC. Protein: CASSRQGATYEQYF.

The rearrangement joins TRBV7-6 to TRBJ2-3; 9 nucleotides line up with TRBD2. Per germline, CDR1 SGHVS and CDR2 FNYEAQ. V trimming: 2 bases; J trimming: 0 bases; junction bases outside the gene matches: 3. This CDR3 is built from 16 residues. CDR3 nucleotide sequence: TGTGCCAGCAGCTTAATTAGCGGGGGAAGCACAGATACGCAGTATTTT. Translating it yields CASSLISGGSTDTQYF.